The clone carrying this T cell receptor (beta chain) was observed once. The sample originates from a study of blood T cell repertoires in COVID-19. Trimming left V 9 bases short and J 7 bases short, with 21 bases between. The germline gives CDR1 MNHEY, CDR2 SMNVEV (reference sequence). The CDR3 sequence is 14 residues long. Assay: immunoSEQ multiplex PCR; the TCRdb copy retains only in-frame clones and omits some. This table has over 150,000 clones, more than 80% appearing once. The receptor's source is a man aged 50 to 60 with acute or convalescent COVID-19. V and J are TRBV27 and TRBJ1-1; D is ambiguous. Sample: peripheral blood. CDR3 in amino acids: CASQRRSSLGEAFF. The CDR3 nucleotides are TGTGCCAGTCAAAGGCGGAGCTCCTTGGGTGAAGCTTTCTTT.